The source of this T cell receptor (beta chain) is a study of shared T cell receptors in the human thymus. The V gene end was trimmed by 6 bases and the J gene end by 2 bases; junction bases not matched to a gene: 7. This CDR3 is built from 13 residues. Germline CDR1 is SQVTM and CDR2 is ANQGSEA. TCRdb's copy holds only in-frame clones and misses some; the assay was immunoSEQ multiplex PCR. The sample includes about 660,000 clones, over 75% of them seen just once. These data also featured in a second study, about human thymus T cells. Per that paper: Resections were taken during corrective heart surgery, and the thymus tissue came from these. Thymic and blood repertoires appeared to display a bias in their usage of V and J genes. Reports from related research described highly overlapping thymic repertoires among unrelated individuals.

The sequenced material came from thymocytes. The sequence was collected from a boy in the first two years of life with a congenital heart defect. The chain uses TRBV29-1 and TRBJ2-7; 7 bases are shared with TRBD1. CDR3 residues: CSVQDRTAYEQYF. Written as DNA, the CDR3 is TGCAGCGTCCAGGACAGGACGGCCTACGAGCAGTACTTC.